Each of the 25 T cell receptor beta chains below was sequenced from the same sample in a study of T-cell memory formation after mild COVID-19. Using its own MiXCR run on the 5' RACE reads, TCRdb lists one record per CDR3 protein. Found here are about 170,000 distinct CDR3 sequences, over 10% of them singletons; the top ten hold 2.5% to 3.5%. Sequenced input: PBMCs or a T cell subset sorted from them (not recorded which). The receptors were sampled from a man aged 18 to 30 who had mild COVID-19 (a few samples of this study predate the infection). Cell type and time point are not known.

The chain carries TRBV5-1 and TRBJ2-1, with D unclear. The CDR3 consists of 16 residues. Trimming took off 0 bases at V and 0 bases at J, with 10 bases between the two ends. CDR1 is SGHRS, CDR2 YFSETQ, per germline. CDR3 sequence reads: CASSLGPSSSYNEQFF. In nucleotides, the CDR3 is TGCGCCAGCAGCTTGGGGCCCTCGAGCTCCTACAATGAGCAGTTCTTC.

This clonotype has just a few counts. The chain links TRBV7-9 to TRBJ2-5; tentative D call: TRBD1 (5 bases). Germline CDR1 is SEHNR and CDR2 is FQNEAQ (reference sequence). The V end was cut by 1 base, the J end by 7 bases, with 10 bases between. The length of the CDR3 is 13 residues. CDR3 loop: CASSLVQGGTQYF. The CDR3 DNA reads as TGTGCCAGCAGCTTAGTCCAGGGTGGGACCCAGTACTTC. The full variable domain, with the rest looked up from reference TRBV7-9 and TRBJ2-5, is DTGVSQNPRHKITKRGQNVTFRCDPISEHNRLYWYRQTLGQGPEFLTYFQNEAQLEKSRLLSDRFSAERPKGSFSTLEIQRTEQGDSAMYLCASSLVQGGTQYFGPGTRLLVL.

This clonotype was detected a few times. One end of the junction varies from germline; a read error may be responsible. The rearrangement uses TRBV7-7 and TRBJ2-2; D tentatively reads TRBD1 or TRBD2 (5 bases each). Germline CDR1 reads SSHAT; CDR2 reads FNYEAQ (reference sequence). CDR3 size: 13 residues. The CDR3 protein is CASSLRDAGELFF. The CDR3 region has the DNA TGTGCTAGCAGCTTACGGGACGCCGGGGAGCTGTTTTTT.

This clonotype was counted between two and nine times. The CDR3 sequence is CASSNRDRVFNEQYF. CDR3 sequence (DNA): TGTGCCAGCAGCAACCGGGACAGGGTCTTCAACGAGCAGTACTTC. J is TRBJ2-7 and V is TRBV3-1; TRBD1 matches at 9 bases. CDR3 size: 15 residues. The V segment lost 5 bases and the J segment 5 bases; nucleotides outside the gene matches: 10. The germline V gene has CDR1 LGHDT and CDR2 YNNKEL (reference sequence).

This clonotype was counted ten times or more. This chain links TRBV6-5 with TRBJ1-2; D gene uncertain. CDR3 size: 14 residues. CDR1 MNHEY and CDR2 SVGAGI come from the germline V gene. V lost 5 bases and J lost 5, with 15 bases in between. This CDR3 reads CASSPPGVRYGYTF. DNA of the CDR3: TGTGCCAGCAGTCCCCCCGGGGTCCGATATGGCTACACCTTC.

This chain links TRBV4-1 with TRBJ1-2; D is unresolved. Germline CDR1 and CDR2: MGHRA and YSYEKL. The CDR3 loop spans 14 amino acids. Between the trimmed V and J ends, which lost 5 bases and 3 bases, there was a span of 13 bases. CDR3: CASSKPGSDYGYTF. In nucleotides, the CDR3 is TGCGCCAGCAGCAAGCCGGGATCAGACTATGGCTACACCTTC.

This clonotype was seen more than once but under ten times. The chain combines TRBV14 with TRBJ2-1, with 9 bases matching TRBD1. The CDR3 totals 14 residues. Germline V gives CDR1 SGHDN, CDR2 FVKESK. V lost 1 base, J lost 14 bases, and 9 bases stayed unmatched. DNA of the CDR3: TGTGCCAGCAGCCAAGTCGCCGGGACAGGGAGGAAGTTCTTC. Amino acid sequence: CASSQVAGTGRKFF.

This clonotype occurred a few times. The chain joins TRBV24-1 to TRBJ2-5; 11 positions match TRBD2. After removal of 3 bases from V and 5 bases from J, the junction contained 7 bases not matched to a gene. The CDR3 runs 16 residues. CDR1 is KGHDR, CDR2 SFDVKD, per germline. This CDR3 is CATSDTGTSGGETQYF. DNA for the CDR3: TGTGCCACCAGTGATACTGGGACTAGCGGCGGTGAGACCCAGTACTTC.

In this sample, this clonotype turned up a few times. This sequence joins TRBV12-1 and TRBJ2-7. TRBV12-1 is listed as a pseudogene. The CDR3 is 14 amino acids. The CDR3 is CASSFCGCRYEQYF. DNA of the CDR3: TGTGCCAGCAGCTTTTGCGGGTGCCGGTACGAGCAGTACTTC.

The V and J genes are TRBV20-1 and TRBJ2-2; maybe TRBD2 (6 bases). Trimming left V 1 base short and J 1 base short, with 7 bases between. The CDR3 loop spans 14 amino acids. CDR1 is DFQATT and CDR2 is SNEGSKA in the germline V gene (reference sequence). This CDR3 is CSARVGGNTGELFF. In nucleotides, the CDR3 is TGCAGTGCTAGAGTCGGGGGGAACACCGGGGAGCTGTTTTTT.

This clonotype was seen a few times. The chain joins TRBV7-2 to TRBJ1-5, with D possibly matching TRBD1 (6 bases). This CDR3 is built from 13 residues. CDR1 is SGHTA and CDR2 is FQGNSA in the germline V gene. The germline V and J ends were trimmed by 0 bases and 7 bases, with 7 bases remaining between them. The CDR3 DNA follows: TGTGCCAGCAGCTTAGCGGGACAACAGCCCCAGCATTTT. Translating gives CASSLAGQQPQHF. Combining the CDR3 with reference TRBV7-2 and TRBJ1-5 gives the whole variable domain GAGVSQSPSNKVTEKGKDVELRCDPISGHTALYWYRQSLGQGLEFLIYFQGNSAPDKSGLPSDRFSAERTGGSVSTLTIQRTQQEDSAVYLCASSLAGQQPQHFGDGTRLSIL.

This clonotype occurred many times. V is TRBV4-2 and J is TRBJ2-2; TRBD1 matches 9 bases. CDR1 and CDR2 (germline): LGHNA, YNFKEQ. The length of the CDR3 is 16 residues. Trimming at V came to 4 bases and at J to 1 base, leaving 4 bases not matched to a gene. CDR3 region: CASSPRTGVNTGELFF. CDR3 nucleotides: TGTGCCAGCAGCCCCCGGACAGGGGTGAACACCGGGGAGCTGTTTTTT.

In this sample, this clonotype turned up many times. This sequence joins TRBV4-1 and TRBJ2-2, with TRBD2 matching over 12 bases. The CDR3 consists of 17 residues. Germline assignment: CDR1 MGHRA and CDR2 YSYEKL. The junction had 7 bases not matched to a gene; V was cut back by 4 bases and J by 4 bases. The CDR3 loop is CASSLYSSGGGTGELFF. CDR3 coding DNA: TGCGCCAGCAGCCTATACTCTAGCGGGGGGGGCACCGGGGAGCTGTTTTTT.

This clonotype was counted between two and nine times. The chain uses TRBV10-3 and TRBJ2-1; D tentatively reads TRBD1 or TRBD2 (5 bases each). There are 15 residues in the CDR3. Germline V gene data show CDR1 as ENHRY and CDR2 as SYGVKD. The ends were cut back, 3 bases at V and 3 bases at J, with 12 bases in the middle. The CDR3 DNA is TGTGCCATCAGTGATCTGTCTGGGGGCTACAATGAGCAGTTCTTC. Its translation: CAISDLSGGYNEQFF.

A few counts support this clonotype. The chain couples TRBV7-9 to TRBJ2-1; D remains ambiguous. Germline V CDR1 and CDR2: SEHNR, FQNEAQ (reference sequence). This CDR3 spans 10 amino acids. V shed 7 bases and J shed 5 bases, with 3 bases lying between them. The CDR3 sequence is CASINNEQFF. Here the CDR3 DNA reads TGTGCCAGCATCAACAATGAGCAGTTCTTC.

This clonotype was counted between two and nine times. The chain recombines TRBV6-6 with TRBJ1-5; maybe TRBD1 (5 bases). The germline gives CDR1 MNHNY, CDR2 SVGAGI (reference sequence). The CDR3 length is 14 residues. Trimming left V 0 bases short and J 4 bases short, with 7 bases between. The CDR3 DNA follows: TGTGCCAGCAGTTACTCTGGGGGGAATCAGCCCCAGCATTTT. It yields the protein CASSYSGGNQPQHF.

This clonotype was found many times. The V and J genes are TRBV12-5 and TRBJ2-1; 11 bases map to TRBD1. This CDR3 is 18 amino acids long. Trimming cost V 2 bases and J 3 bases; bases outside gene matches: 9. Germline CDR1 reads LGHNT; CDR2 reads FRNRAP. The CDR3 coding sequence is TGTGCTAGTGGTTTGCCCACGAATGGGACAGGGGGCTACAATGAGCAGTTCTTC. Translation gives CASGLPTNGTGGYNEQFF.

The V and J genes are TRBV29-1 and TRBJ2-3; TRBD2 matches 8 bases. V dropped 5 bases and J dropped 1; count of bases not matched to a gene: 2. Germline V lookup: CDR1 SQVTM, CDR2 ANQGSEA. The CDR3 totals 13 residues. CDR3 coding DNA: TGCAGCGTTAGGCGGGGGGGCACAGATACGCAGTATTTT. As protein: CSVRRGGTDTQYF.

The V gene is TRBV12-3 or TRBV12-4, the J gene TRBJ2-5; D might be TRBD2 (5 bases). V gave up 7 bases and J gave up 5 bases, with 11 bases separating them. The CDR3 has 12 amino acids. The CDR3 coding sequence is TGTGCCAGCACCGCGGGTAGGGAGACCCAGTACTTC. It specifies CASTAGRETQYF.

This clonotype was observed a few times. V is TRBV7-2 and J is TRBJ2-3, with D hard to call. The ends were cut back, 3 bases at V and 2 bases at J, with 9 bases in the middle. The CDR3 runs to 14 residues. Germline V gives CDR1 SGHTA, CDR2 FQGNSA. DNA of the CDR3: TGTGCCAGCAGCTTGGGGATTGCCACAGATACGCAGTATTTT. Translation gives CASSLGIATDTQYF.

The chain uses TRBV5-1 and TRBJ2-1; 10 bases align to TRBD1. V lost 3 bases, J lost 5 bases, and 8 bases stayed unmatched. The germline CDR1 and CDR2 sequences are SGHRS and YFSETQ. This CDR3 comprises 16 residues. The CDR3 reads CASSSLGTGDHNEQFF. For the CDR3, the DNA is TGCGCCAGCAGCTCCCTCGGGACAGGGGATCACAATGAGCAGTTCTTC.

The chain links TRBV20-1 to TRBJ2-5; 8 bases agree with TRBD2. This CDR3 is built from 19 residues. Germline CDR1 and CDR2: DFQATT and SNEGSKA (reference sequence). J lost 5 bases, V lost 6 bases, and 26 bases had no gene match. DNA for the CDR3: TGCAGTGCCCTAGGCCCGGCGGGGGGCCTTTCGCGGCACCGGGAGACCCAGTACTTC. Translated, it gives CSALGPAGGLSRHRETQYF.

This clonotype was counted at least ten times. The chain recombines TRBV5-1 with TRBJ2-5, with D tentatively TRBD2 (6 bases). The germline gives CDR1 SGHRS, CDR2 YFSETQ. The CDR3 length is 14 residues. Trimming shortened V by 0 bases and J by 3 bases, and 9 bases separated the two germline ends. The CDR3 protein is CASSLVGGEETQYF. The CDR3 DNA reads TGCGCCAGCAGCTTGGTTGGCGGGGAAGAGACCCAGTACTTC.

This chain connects TRBV28 to TRBJ2-5; D is uncertain. The CDR3 extends over 13 amino acids. The germline V gene has CDR1 MDHEN and CDR2 SYDVKM. V was clipped by 5 bases and J by 2 bases, with 9 bases between them. The CDR3 sequence: CASSPTNQETQYF. As DNA, the CDR3 is TGTGCCAGCAGTCCGACGAATCAAGAGACCCAGTACTTC. Filled out from reference TRBV28 and TRBJ2-5, the complete variable domain reads DVKVTQSSRYLVKRTGEKVFLECVQDMDHENMFWYRQDPGLGLRLIYFSYDVKMKEKGDIPEGYSVSREKKERFSLILESASTNQTSMYLCASSPTNQETQYFGPGTRLLVL.

This clonotype was detected a few times. This chain connects TRBV6-5 to TRBJ2-1, with 7 bases lining up with TRBD2. Trimming at V came to 6 bases and at J to 3 bases, leaving 2 bases not matched to a gene. The CDR3 runs 13 residues. From germline, CDR1 is MNHEY and CDR2 SVGAGI. The CDR3 coding sequence is TGTGCCAGCAGATCGGGGGGCTACAATGAGCAGTTCTTC. Translating gives CASRSGGYNEQFF.